This TCR beta chain was identified during a study of spatial heterogeneity in lung cancer. Study at large: Compared with alpha-chain sequences, beta-chain sequences were consistently detected in greater numbers. Study-wide findings and caveats: Detection of ubiquitous tumor TCRs in blood was higher at resection than follow-up.

TCRdb fed the 5' RACE reads into MiXCR, producing one record per CDR3 protein. The sample lists more than 20,000 distinct CDR3 sequences; roughly 13% were seen once. Time point specified: sample taken at primary tumor resection. Whole RNA from tumor, nontumor lung or frozen PBMC was sequenced unsorted. This clonotype occurred many times. Its antigen is unknown. CDR3 size: 14 residues. Germline CDR1 and CDR2: KGHSH and LQKENI. V lost 3 bases to trimming and J lost 0 bases, with 8 bases between them. The sequencing here drew on PBMCs, taken at surgery. The chain recombines TRBV18 with TRBJ2-5, with D perhaps TRBD1 (5 bases). The clonotype comes from a female donor with early-stage non-small cell lung cancer. The CDR3 protein is CASSPRQNQETQYF. CDR3 DNA: TGTGCCAGCTCACCTCGACAGAACCAAGAGACCCAGTACTTC.